This is a list of T cell receptor beta chains from one sample in a study of blood T cell repertoires in COVID-19. The repertoire was sequenced with immunoSEQ multiplex PCR; TCRdb's copy has only in-frame clones and lacks some. Here the sample spans 90,000 to 110,000 clones, around four fifths being singletons. The sample was peripheral blood. These receptors all stem from a woman in her 70s with acute or convalescent COVID-19. Both conserved end residues are part of each CDR3. D genes are given only for firm matches. Some rows have no size entry. The others give once, few or many, or a class for an expanded clone.

V gene	clone size	D gene	J gene	CDR3 protein	CDR3 DNA
TRBV6-6	NA	NA	TRBJ1-1	CASSYSPHRNTEAFF	TGTGCCAGCAGTTACTCCCCTCACAGGAACACTGAAGCTTTCTTT
TRBV7-2	few	TRBD2	TRBJ2-5	CASSSLAGTMAQYF	TGTGCCAGCAGCTCGCTAGCGGGGACGATGGCCCAGTACTTC
TRBV5-1	NA	NA	TRBJ1-2	CASSSILQTAGEGGRYGYTF	TGCGCCAGCAGCTCGATTTTGCAGACAGCGGGCGAGGGAGGAAGGTATGGCTACACCTTC
TRBV15	NA	NA	TRBJ1-4	CATSREQGVTDEKLFF	TGTGCCACCAGCAGAGAACAGGGAGTGACTGATGAAAAACTGTTTTTT
TRBV30	NA	TRBD1	TRBJ1-1	CAWGPGQMAFF	TGTGCCTGGGGACCGGGACAGATGGCTTTCTTT
TRBV3-1/TRBV3-2	NA	NA	TRBJ2-2	CASSQSSSGELFF	TGTGCCAGCAGCCAATCCAGTTCCGGGGAGCTGTTTTTT
TRBV11-2	NA	NA	TRBJ1-3	CASSIRRGPSSSGNTIYF	TGTGCCAGCAGCATCCGGCGCGGTCCTTCTAGCTCTGGAAACACCATATATTTT
TRBV18	few	TRBD1	TRBJ1-5	CASSPGTVAQSQPQHF	TGTGCCAGCTCACCCGGGACAGTAGCGCAAAGTCAGCCCCAGCATTTT
TRBV6-4	NA	TRBD2	TRBJ2-1	CASSGGLAGINEQFF	TGTGCCAGCAGTGGGGGACTAGCGGGGATCAATGAGCAGTTCTTC
TRBV6-5	NA	NA	TRBJ2-7	CASSYSTRGPYEQYF	TGTGCCAGCAGTTACTCGACAAGAGGGCCCTACGAGCAGTACTTC
TRBV6-6	NA	TRBD2	TRBJ2-5	CASSLAGLGQETQYF	TGTGCCAGCAGTCTTGCGGGACTAGGACAAGAGACCCAGTACTTC
TRBV7-6	NA	TRBD2	TRBJ2-7	CASSSTSGAYYEQYF	TGTGCCAGCAGCTCGACTAGCGGGGCGTATTACGAGCAGTACTTC
TRBV13	NA	TRBD2	TRBJ2-1	CASRPLAGASFPGNEQFF	TGTGCCAGCAGACCCCTAGCGGGGGCCTCGTTTCCGGGCAATGAGCAGTTCTTC